This T cell receptor (beta chain) was found in a study of blood T cell repertoires in COVID-19. Original methodology: Cell counts per sample came from amplifying reference gene primers. TCRdb keeps only in-frame clones here, not all; method: immunoSEQ multiplex PCR. That table furnishes V, J and clone size, whereas the DNA furnished D and trimming. This sample has roughly 64,000 clones, with approximately 82% found just once. V lost 3 bases to trimming and J lost 4 bases, with 8 bases between them. The CDR3 covers 13 residues. The germline CDR1 and CDR2 sequences are SGDLS and YYNGEE. The sequencing input was peripheral blood. This rearrangement joins TRBV9 to TRBJ1-3; no clear D gene. The sequence was collected from a woman between 55 and 75 years old with acute or convalescent COVID-19. CDR3 nucleotide sequence: TGTGCCAGCAGCGGTACCAGGGGAAACACCATATATTTT. Residues: CASSGTRGNTIYF.